Following are 14 T cell receptor beta chains from one sample sequenced in a study of T-cell memory formation after mild COVID-19. A single record per CDR3 protein comes from TCRdb applying MiXCR to the 5' RACE reads. The sample consists of about 110,000 distinct CDR3 sequences, roughly 19% of them appearing once. What was sequenced was PBMCs or a T cell subset sorted from them (not recorded which). These receptors were taken from a man aged 18 to 30 who had mild COVID-19 (a few samples of this study predate the infection). Cell type and time point are not known.

The CDR3 protein is CASSQEPTGDPKNIQYF. As DNA, the CDR3 is TGCGCCAGCAGCCAAGAACCAACAGGGGACCCCAAAAACATTCAGTACTTC. The V call is TRBV4-1, the J call TRBJ2-4; 7 positions agree with TRBD1. The CDR3 is 17 amino acids. V dropped 0 bases and J dropped 2; count of bases not matched to a gene: 7. The germline gives CDR1 MGHRA, CDR2 YSYEKL.

This clonotype was counted only a few times. The chain recombines TRBV15 with TRBJ2-2; D unresolved. This CDR3 is 15 amino acids long. V shed 0 bases and J shed 7 bases, with 12 bases lying between them. Germline-derived CDR1 and CDR2 are LNHNV and YYDKDF (reference sequence). CDR3 sequence (DNA): TGTGCCACCAGCAGAGATCGAGAATGGGACGGGGAGCTGTTTTTT. It is translated as CATSRDREWDGELFF. The full variable domain, in which reference TRBV15 and TRBJ2-2 provide the parts outside the CDR3, is DAMVIQNPRYQVTQFGKPVTLSCSQTLNHNVMYWYQQKSSQAPKLLFHYYDKDFNNEADTPDNFQSRRPNTSFCFLDIRSPGLGDTAMYLCATSRDREWDGELFFGEGSRLTVL.

This chain connects TRBV7-2 to TRBJ2-3; D may match TRBD1 or TRBD2 (5 bases each). The CDR3 consists of 13 residues. Germline lookup yields CDR1 SGHTA and CDR2 FQGNSA. V lost 6 bases and J 0 bases, leaving 7 bases between the germline ends. DNA for the CDR3: TGTGCCAGCAGGGGACCCAGCACAGATACGCAGTATTTT. Its translation is CASRGPSTDTQYF.

This clonotype was recorded at least ten times. The V call is TRBV20-1, the J call TRBJ1-1; the D is unclear. CDR3 length: 14 residues. Germline CDR1 is DFQATT and CDR2 is SNEGSKA (reference sequence). V was trimmed by 0 bases and J by 0 bases, leaving 8 bases between them. The CDR3 loop is CSAREPGLNTEAFF. The CDR3 region has the DNA TGCAGTGCTAGAGAGCCCGGTTTGAACACTGAAGCTTTCTTT.

This chain's CDR3 is CSARKRGFSYNEQFF. CDR3 nucleotides: TGCAGTGCTAGAAAGCGGGGGTTCTCCTACAATGAGCAGTTCTTC. The chain couples TRBV20-1 to TRBJ2-1, with TRBD2 matching 8 bases. With 2 bases clipped from V and 0 bases from J, the junction kept 3 bases outside the gene matches. The CDR3 length is 15 residues. CDR1 DFQATT and CDR2 SNEGSKA come from the germline V gene (reference sequence).

This clonotype showed up many times. The CDR3 spells CASSSEYQETQYF. The CDR3 DNA reads TGTGCCAGCAGTAGCGAGTACCAAGAGACCCAGTACTTC. The chain joins TRBV7-3 to TRBJ2-5, with a possible D match to TRBD2 (5 bases). The CDR3 has 13 residues. Germline V lookup: CDR1 SGHTA, CDR2 FQGTGA. Between the trimmed V and J ends, which lost 6 bases and 0 bases, there was a span of 8 bases.

The V and J genes are TRBV7-2 and TRBJ2-7; D may be TRBD1 (6 bases). CDR1 is SGHTA and CDR2 is FQGNSA in the germline V gene. The CDR3 is 14 residues long. Trimming took off 5 bases at V and 2 bases at J, with 13 bases between the two ends. CDR3 DNA: TGTGCCAGCAGCCATCAGGGGCAAACCTACGAGCAGTACTTC. This codes for CASSHQGQTYEQYF.

This clonotype was detected a few times. This chain connects TRBV6-5 to TRBJ1-3; D unresolved. Between the trimmed V and J ends, which lost 6 bases and 0 bases, there was a span of 6 bases. Germline lookup yields CDR1 MNHEY and CDR2 SVGAGI. The CDR3 has 13 amino acids. The CDR3 nucleotides read TGTGCCAGCAGCAGTCACTCTGGAAACACCATATATTTT. This gives the protein CASSSHSGNTIYF.

This clonotype was detected a few times. The chain couples TRBV20-1 to TRBJ1-2; 7 bases line up with TRBD1. This CDR3 is built from 13 residues. The junction had 4 bases not matched to a gene; V was cut back by 1 base and J by 5 bases. CDR1 DFQATT and CDR2 SNEGSKA come from the germline V gene (reference sequence). The CDR3 reads CSARGPTGYGYTF. CDR3 nucleotide sequence: TGCAGTGCTAGAGGACCGACAGGGTATGGCTACACCTTC.

The CDR3: CASSEAPGGGKTQYF. The DNA of the CDR3 is TGTGCCAGCAGTGAAGCGCCAGGCGGGGGAAAGACCCAGTACTTC. The genes are TRBV2 and TRBJ2-5; 7 bases are a match to TRBD2. Looked up from germline, CDR1 is SNHLY and CDR2 is FYNNEI. This CDR3 has 15 amino acids. V gave up 0 bases and J gave up 6 bases; unmatched junction bases: 7. Filled out from reference TRBV2 and TRBJ2-5, the complete variable domain reads EPEVTQTPSHQVTQMGQEVILRCVPISNHLYFYWYRQILGQKVEFLVSFYNNEISEKSEIFDDQFSVERPDGSNFTLKIRSTKLEDSAMYFCASSEAPGGGKTQYFGPGTRLLVL.

This clonotype was picked up a small number of times. The chain recombines TRBV20-1 with TRBJ1-2, with D hard to call. The germline V gene has CDR1 DFQATT and CDR2 SNEGSKA (reference sequence). Trimming removed 6 bases from V and 1 base from J, with 15 bases in between. The CDR3 loop spans 14 amino acids. CDR3 sequence reads: CSARLVRGNYGYTF. CDR3 DNA sequence: TGCAGTGCCAGACTCGTACGGGGTAACTATGGCTACACCTTC.

The chain has TRBV5-1 and TRBJ2-1, with 13 positions matching TRBD2. The CDR3 length is 15 residues. Germline CDR1 is SGHRS and CDR2 is YFSETQ. The ends lost 6 bases at V and 6 bases at J; junction bases unmatched: 6. As DNA, the CDR3 is TGCGCCAGCACCTCCGGGACTAGCGGGACCAATGAGCAGTTCTTC. Translation: CASTSGTSGTNEQFF.

This clonotype was found a few times. The chain links TRBV5-1 to TRBJ2-5, with D tentatively TRBD2 (5 bases). The CDR3 is made up of 14 amino acids. CDR1 is SGHRS and CDR2 is YFSETQ in the germline V gene. V was cut by 5 bases and J by 3 bases, with 14 bases left in between. CDR3: CASSNGKAEETQYF. The DNA for the CDR3 is TGCGCCAGCAGTAACGGTAAAGCGGAAGAGACCCAGTACTTC.

The V gene is TRBV7-2, the J gene TRBJ1-5; no clear D. Looked up from germline, CDR1 is SGHTA and CDR2 is FQGNSA. Trimming removed 3 bases from V and 1 base from J, with 4 bases in between. The CDR3 totals 13 residues. The CDR3 sequence is CASSFNSNQPQHF. The CDR3 DNA follows: TGTGCCAGCAGCTTCAACAGCAATCAGCCCCAGCATTTT.